These 14 T cell receptor beta chains were all obtained from the same sample, sequenced in a study of technical replicates of blood from four donors. Only in-frame clones appear in the TCRdb table, and some are missing; sequencing was by immunoSEQ multiplex PCR. The sample carries under 80,000 clones, around 94% recorded once. The specimen sequenced was T cells isolated from PBMCs. The receptors come from a human donor in good health.

This clone has a single count. The V and J genes are TRBV27 and TRBJ2-4; possible D gene TRBD2, 6 bases. Germline values: CDR1 MNHEY, CDR2 SMNVEV (reference sequence). Trimming removed 4 bases from V and 5 bases from J, with 15 bases in between. The CDR3 has 15 residues. The CDR3 protein is CASSSLGGAENIQYF. The CDR3 region has the DNA TGTGCCAGCAGTTCCCTCGGAGGGGCGGAAAACATTCAGTACTTC.

The genes are TRBV30 and TRBJ1-5; 10 bases are shared with TRBD1. CDR3 length: 13 amino acids. Unmatched junction bases numbered 5, after V lost 6 bases and J lost 6 bases. Germline V CDR1 and CDR2: GTSNPN, SVGIG (reference sequence). CDR3: CACDRGLGQPQHF. In DNA, the CDR3 is TGTGCCTGCGACAGGGGGCTCGGTCAGCCCCAGCATTTT.

On this clone itself: Other DNA sequences in this sample translate to the same CDR3. The chain employs TRBV7-9 and TRBJ2-4; the D is unclear. This CDR3 comprises 15 residues. Germline V CDR1 and CDR2: SEHNR, FQNEAQ (reference sequence). Trimming left V 6 bases short and J 0 bases short, with 12 bases between. The CDR3 DNA reads as TGTGCCAGCAGTTCGGTCGGTCTAGCCAAAAACATTCAGTACTTC. It encodes CASSSVGLAKNIQYF.

The gene calls are TRBV6-1 and TRBJ2-7; D call uncertain. The V end lost 1 base, the J end lost 1 base, and 5 bases lay between the germline ends. CDR3 length: 13 residues. The germline V gene encodes CDR1 MNHNS and CDR2 SASEGT. In DNA form, the CDR3 reads TGTGCCAGCAGTGAAGGTTCGTCCTACGAGCAGTACTTC. Translated: CASSEGSSYEQYF.

This clone was counted once. The V gene is TRBV28, the J gene TRBJ1-4; TRBD1 agrees at 7 bases. This CDR3 is 20 amino acids long. CDR1 and CDR2 from the germline V gene are MDHEN and SYDVKM. Trimming cost V 4 bases and J 4 bases; bases outside gene matches: 21. The CDR3 sequence: CASSSIPGQYSSGLNEKLFF. The CDR3 region has the DNA TGTGCCAGCAGTTCTATACCGGGACAGTATTCATCAGGACTTAATGAAAAACTGTTTTTT. Together with reference TRBV28 and TRBJ1-4, the CDR3 gives the full variable domain: DVKVTQSSRYLVKRTGEKVFLECVQDMDHENMFWYRQDPGLGLRLIYFSYDVKMKEKGDIPEGYSVSREKKERFSLILESASTNQTSMYLCASSSIPGQYSSGLNEKLFFGSGTQLSVL.

J is TRBJ1-2 and V is TRBV12-5, with D possibly being TRBD1 (6 bases). V lost 6 bases to trimming and J lost 5 bases, with 13 bases between them. Germline CDR1 and CDR2: LGHNT and FRNRAP. The CDR3 runs to 13 residues. The chain's CDR3 is CASGPPGVYGYTF. CDR3 coding DNA: TGTGCTAGTGGACCTCCAGGGGTGTATGGCTACACCTTC.

The chain carries TRBV14 and TRBJ1-3, with 7 bases identical to TRBD1. Germline V CDR1 and CDR2: SGHDN, FVKESK. Trimming removed 4 bases from V and 4 bases from J; junction bases left unmatched: 16. This CDR3 spans 18 amino acids. The CDR3 sequence: CASSLYPGQWGSGNTIYF. DNA of the CDR3: TGTGCCAGCAGCCTTTATCCGGGACAGTGGGGGTCCGGAAACACCATATATTTT.

The gene calls are TRBV27 and TRBJ2-7, with 10 bases fitting TRBD2. Trimming cost V 3 bases and J 1 base; bases outside gene matches: 6. This CDR3 region has 16 residues. From germline, CDR1 is MNHEY and CDR2 SMNVEV (reference sequence). CDR3 residues: CASSLGPSGSSYEQYF. The DNA for the CDR3 is TGTGCCAGCAGTTTGGGACCTAGCGGGAGTTCCTACGAGCAGTACTTC.

The gene calls are TRBV13 and TRBJ2-7, with D possibly matching TRBD2 (7 bases). V was trimmed by 5 bases and J by 2 bases, leaving 25 bases between them. The CDR3 sequence is 18 residues long. In germline, CDR1 is PRHDT, CDR2 FYEKMQ (reference sequence). The CDR3 here is CASSPSFFGGGQTYEQYF. The CDR3, as DNA: TGTGCCAGCAGCCCCTCATTTTTTGGCGGGGGCCAAACCTACGAGCAGTACTTC.

This clone was seen only once. The chain uses TRBV27 and TRBJ1-1; maybe TRBD1 (5 bases). CDR1 MNHEY and CDR2 SMNVEV come from the germline V gene (reference sequence). The CDR3 loop spans 14 amino acids. The germline V and J ends were trimmed by 0 bases and 11 bases, with 16 bases remaining between them. CDR3 residues: CASSLSQGSWMAFF. As DNA, the CDR3 is TGTGCCAGCAGTTTATCCCAGGGCTCCTGGATGGCTTTCTTT.

The chain employs TRBV5-1 and TRBJ2-7, with 9 positions matching TRBD1. This CDR3 has 16 residues. The ends lost 2 bases at V and 6 bases at J; junction bases unmatched: 12. The V gene's germline CDR1 is SGHRS and CDR2 YFSETQ. The CDR3 sequence is CASSFNRDRVDFEQYF. CDR3 DNA: TGCGCCAGCAGCTTTAACCGGGACAGGGTCGATTTCGAGCAGTACTTC.

This clone was seen a single time. The chain has TRBV29-1 and TRBJ2-7; a weak D match, TRBD1 (6 bases). CDR3 length: 14 residues. V lost 5 bases and J lost 0, with 14 bases in between. Germline V gene lookup returns CDR1 SQVTM and CDR2 ANQGSEA. The CDR3 region is CSVKSTGNSYEQYF. DNA of the CDR3: TGCAGCGTTAAATCGACAGGCAACTCCTACGAGCAGTACTTC.

The genes are TRBV10-3 and TRBJ1-5; no clear D. The germline gives CDR1 ENHRY, CDR2 SYGVKD. V lost 10 bases to trimming and J lost 2 bases, with 15 bases between them. The CDR3 spans 14 residues. DNA of the CDR3: TGTGCCACCCAGGAATCCAAGGGCAATCAGCCCCAGCATTTT. Translation gives CATQESKGNQPQHF.

This chain connects TRBV2 to TRBJ1-6; possibly TRBD1 for D (6 bases). Germline V gene lookup returns CDR1 SNHLY and CDR2 FYNNEI. CDR3 length: 14 amino acids. V was trimmed by 6 bases and J by 7 bases, leaving 13 bases between them. For the CDR3, the DNA is TGTGCCAGCAGGGAACAGGGACTAAATTCACCCCTCCACTTT. Translation gives CASREQGLNSPLHF. The variable domain in full, completed from reference TRBV2 and TRBJ1-6, reads EPEVTQTPSHQVTQMGQEVILRCVPISNHLYFYWYRQILGQKVEFLVSFYNNEISEKSEIFDDQFSVERPDGSNFTLKIRSTKLEDSAMYFCASREQGLNSPLHFGNGTRLTVT.